This is a list of T cell receptor beta chains from one sample in a study of cytomegalovirus exposure and HLA in healthy donors. Only in-frame clones appear in the TCRdb table, and some are missing; sequencing was by immunoSEQ multiplex PCR. Reported are 150,000 to 200,000 clones; the ten largest clones contain under 2.5%. Sequencing was done on a sample of PBMCs. All receptors derive from a man between 25 and 39 years old in good health and CMV-seronegative. Both conserved end residues are part of each CDR3. D genes are given only for firm matches.

CDR3aa | j_gene | v_gene | d_gene
CASPSGTSGFYSYEQYF | TRBJ2-7 | TRBV19 | TRBD2
CASSADSGAYYEQYF | TRBJ2-7 | TRBV9 | -
CASSNYPGLAYEQYF | TRBJ2-7 | TRBV5-1 | TRBD2
CASSPRGTGPSMNTEAFF | TRBJ1-1 | TRBV18 | -
CASSRDRENTEAFF | TRBJ1-1 | TRBV7-2 | TRBD1
CASSLVFGGRDEAFF | TRBJ1-1 | TRBV7-2 | -
CASSKANRGSYNSPLHF | TRBJ1-6 | TRBV5-1 | TRBD1
CASSPLREGEMFF | TRBJ1-4 | TRBV18 | -
CASSDGTSGYEQYF | TRBJ2-7 | TRBV2 | TRBD2
CASNPSDRPTDTKYF | TRBJ2-7 | TRBV6-1 | TRBD1
CASSLEPPTDTQYF | TRBJ2-3 | TRBV5-1 | -
CASSQPGRGTGELFF | TRBJ2-2 | TRBV4-1 | -
CSVILAGVSDEQFF | TRBJ2-1 | TRBV29-1 | TRBD2
CASSLLPGGQAVDTQYF | TRBJ2-3 | TRBV5-1 | TRBD1
CASAPSRAYGYTF | TRBJ1-2 | TRBV27 | -
CASSQAFRTEYNEQFF | TRBJ2-1 | TRBV4-2 | -
CASSDRTEGEQFF | TRBJ2-1 | TRBV7-9 | -
CASSSDRSHEKLFF | TRBJ1-4 | TRBV7-9 | -
CASSTLAGGAEGEQFF | TRBJ2-1 | TRBV19 | TRBD2
CASSLRRQVYYEQYF | - | TRBV5-6 | -
CASSYMGQGNTEAFF | TRBJ1-1 | TRBV6-6 | TRBD1
CASSADTGPTGEQYF | TRBJ2-7 | TRBV4-1 | -
CASSLGTGPGGGYTF | TRBJ1-2 | TRBV13 | -
CASSPVGASGRGDTQYF | TRBJ2-3 | TRBV9 | TRBD2
CASSLLVMAGGASTTEAFF | TRBJ1-1 | TRBV27 | TRBD1
CAWTSGGKYGYTF | TRBJ1-2 | TRBV30 | -
CASSASLGGIRAEAFF | TRBJ1-1 | TRBV9 | -
CASSYLAGRTDTQYF | TRBJ2-3 | TRBV5-1 | TRBD2
CASRRDSLATNEKLFF | TRBJ1-4 | TRBV6-6 | -
CASTPSGGFSGTNEKLFF | TRBJ1-4 | TRBV5-8 | -
CASRDRVYGYTF | TRBJ1-2 | TRBV6-6 | TRBD1
CASSPPSVREQFF | TRBJ2-1 | TRBV28 | -
CAIRGDTSYEQYF | TRBJ2-7 | TRBV10-3 | -
CASSLREWEGGTEAFF | TRBJ1-1 | TRBV5-8 | -
CASQKGTHTDTQYF | TRBJ2-3 | TRBV27 | -
CASSIQLAGTDTQYF | TRBJ2-3 | TRBV19 | TRBD2
CASSLVRASYEQYF | - | TRBV5-1 | -
CASSPQENYGYTF | TRBJ1-2 | TRBV28 | -
CASSSWREEGYEQYF | TRBJ2-7 | TRBV6-5 | TRBD2
CATSRGVLAGGPAQYF | TRBJ2-3 | TRBV15 | TRBD2
CASSQVRDTQYF | TRBJ2-3 | TRBV14 | -
CASSLSGLARARTGELFF | TRBJ2-2 | TRBV27 | TRBD2
CASSPSVTGVAYGYTF | TRBJ1-2 | TRBV18 | -
CASSFLAGGNEQYF | TRBJ2-7 | TRBV27 | TRBD2
CASSLSVGTAYEKLFF | TRBJ1-4 | TRBV27 | TRBD1
CASKPRTGNQPQHF | TRBJ1-5 | TRBV2 | -
CASSPPPREGIHEQYF | TRBJ2-7 | TRBV7-9 | -
CASSIGGSVGTEAFF | TRBJ1-1 | TRBV19 | -
CASRVDSAGELFF | TRBJ2-2 | TRBV5-1 | -
CATGQGGETQYF | TRBJ2-5 | TRBV15 | TRBD1
CASSMPGKNQPQHF | TRBJ1-5 | TRBV19 | -
CASSEGRGTYNEQFF | TRBJ2-1 | TRBV6-4 | -
CASSLRGTSEYNEQFF | TRBJ2-1 | TRBV27 | TRBD2
CASSFLLAGGTNTGELFF | TRBJ2-2 | TRBV5-5 | TRBD2
CASSANPGQLTEAFF | TRBJ1-1 | TRBV19 | TRBD1